This TCR beta chain was recovered during a study of T-cell reconstitution after alpha-beta-depleted transplantation in children. Study results and limitations: In some patients, recipient T cells and intrathymic progenitors surviving conditioning explained high day-60 diversity. Expanded graft clones, several hundred of them, were reportedly the source of alpha-beta T cells about two months after transplant. Newly produced T cells mostly provided counts and TCRbeta diversity after one year, as hyperexpanded clones declined.

This CDR3 has 15 amino acids. Trimming cost V 5 bases and J 0 bases, with 14 bases left between them. CDR1 is SGHTA and CDR2 is FQGNSA in the germline V gene. A library of TCRbeta sequences, prepared with unique molecular identifiers, was generated. TCRdb re-called the PCR reads through MiXCR, storing one row per CDR3 protein. The sample has 530,000 or so distinct CDR3 sequences, 25% to 30% seen once. Points on this clonotype: What it binds is unknown.

This chain joins TRBV7-2 and TRBJ2-7, with D tentatively TRBD2 (7 bases). The receptor was derived from a boy in the first two years of life with Wiskott-Aldrich syndrome, due to receive a stem cell transplant. The material was PBMCs, obtained before TCRalphabeta/CD19-depleted stem cell transplant. The CDR3 sequence: CASSRGGPFSYEQYF. The CDR3 nucleotides read TGTGCCAGCAGCCGCGGGGGCCCCTTCTCCTACGAGCAGTACTTC.